The rows below give T cell receptor beta chains drawn from one sample of a study of Ad26.COV2.S vaccination and SARS-CoV-2 variants. Some clones are missing from TCRdb's copy, which holds only in-frame ones; the method was immunoSEQ multiplex PCR. The sample lists some 340,000 clones; roughly 86% were seen once. The sample in question was peripheral blood, obtained in a trial of Ad26.COV2.S vaccine versus placebo. The receptors shown here come from a person aged 18-65 years who received the Ad26.COV2.S COVID-19 vaccine or a placebo. The CDR3 runs from the conserved cysteine through the conserved F or W. D genes are given only for firm matches. Clone size is not always given. Where it is, it says once, few, many or a class for expanded clones.

CDR3nt: TGTGCCAGCAGAGTAGACAGGGGGCATTCACCCCTCCACTTT
CDR3aa: CASRVDRGHSPLHF
abundance: NA
v_gene: TRBV6-5
j_gene: TRBJ1-6
d_gene: TRBD1

CDR3nt: TGCGCCAGCAGCCAAGATCGGGGATACTATGGCTACACCTTC
CDR3aa: CASSQDRGYYGYTF
abundance: NA
v_gene: TRBV4-3
j_gene: TRBJ1-2
d_gene: NA

CDR3nt: TGTGCCAGCAGCTTAGCAGCCGACGGGACAGCCTTCAATCAGCCCCAGCATTTT
CDR3aa: CASSLAADGTAFNQPQHF
abundance: NA
v_gene: TRBV7-2
j_gene: TRBJ1-5
d_gene: TRBD1

CDR3nt: TGTGCCAGCAGAAACCCAGGGGAGGATGGCTACACCTTC
CDR3aa: CASRNPGEDGYTF
abundance: NA
v_gene: TRBV6-5
j_gene: TRBJ1-2
d_gene: NA

CDR3nt: TGTGCCAGCAGCTCCGCGGCTAGCACAGATACGCAGTATTTT
CDR3aa: CASSSAASTDTQYF
abundance: NA
v_gene: TRBV7-6
j_gene: TRBJ2-3
d_gene: NA

CDR3nt: TGTGCCAGCAGCTTGGGACGCAGCTCTGGGGCCAACGTCCTGACTTTC
CDR3aa: CASSLGRSSGANVLTF
abundance: NA
v_gene: TRBV7-9
j_gene: TRBJ2-6
d_gene: NA

CDR3nt: TGCGCCAGCAGCCAAGGGCGCCCATCGGACTATGGCTACACCTTC
CDR3aa: CASSQGRPSDYGYTF
abundance: NA
v_gene: TRBV4-1
j_gene: TRBJ1-2
d_gene: NA

CDR3nt: TGTGCCAGCAGTTCAGGGGCCCTTCAAACCGAGCAGTACTTC
CDR3aa: CASSSGALQTEQYF
abundance: NA
v_gene: TRBV6-2/TRBV6-3
j_gene: TRBJ2-7
d_gene: NA

CDR3nt: TGTGCTAGTGGTTTGGTATGGGAGACCCAGTACTTC
CDR3aa: CASGLVWETQYF
abundance: NA
v_gene: TRBV12-5
j_gene: TRBJ2-5
d_gene: NA

CDR3nt: TGCGCCAGCAGCCGTGACAGGGTGGATGGCTACACCTTC
CDR3aa: CASSRDRVDGYTF
abundance: few
v_gene: TRBV5-1
j_gene: TRBJ1-2
d_gene: TRBD1

CDR3nt: TGCAGTGCTAGTAACGGGTTCCCTGAAGCTTTCTTT
CDR3aa: CSASNGFPEAFF
abundance: NA
v_gene: TRBV20-1
j_gene: TRBJ1-1
d_gene: NA

CDR3nt: TGTGCCAGCAGTTCCCGGCGGGGGGGCTCAGATACGCAGTATTTT
CDR3aa: CASSSRRGGSDTQYF
abundance: NA
v_gene: TRBV27
j_gene: TRBJ2-3
d_gene: TRBD2

CDR3nt: TGTGCCAGCTCACCACCCGAGCGGGGGGGCCACAATGAGCAGTTCTTC
CDR3aa: CASSPPERGGHNEQFF
abundance: NA
v_gene: TRBV18
j_gene: TRBJ2-1
d_gene: TRBD2

CDR3nt: TGTGACCTCTCTGGGGCCAACGTCCTGACTTTC
CDR3aa: CDLSGANVLTF
abundance: NA
v_gene: TRBV27
j_gene: TRBJ2-6
d_gene: NA

CDR3nt: TGCGCCAGCAGCTCCTCGACAGTTACCTATGGCTACACCTTC
CDR3aa: CASSSSTVTYGYTF
abundance: NA
v_gene: TRBV5-1
j_gene: TRBJ1-2
d_gene: NA

CDR3nt: TGCGCCAGCAGGTTTCGGATTAGCGGGGGGGAAGAGACCCAGTACTTC
CDR3aa: CASRFRISGGEETQYF
abundance: NA
v_gene: TRBV5-1
j_gene: TRBJ2-5
d_gene: TRBD2

CDR3nt: TGCGCCAGCAGCCAAGACGAGGGCGGACCCTATGGCTACACCTTC
CDR3aa: CASSQDEGGPYGYTF
abundance: NA
v_gene: TRBV4-3
j_gene: TRBJ1-2
d_gene: NA

CDR3nt: TGTGCTAGTGGTCAGGGGTTGGGTGGCTACACCTTC
CDR3aa: CASGQGLGGYTF
abundance: NA
v_gene: TRBV12-5
j_gene: TRBJ1-2
d_gene: NA

CDR3nt: TGTGCCACCAGCACAGAACGTTCTCAGGGGGCGCGGGGCGGGGAGCTGTTTTTT
CDR3aa: CATSTERSQGARGGELFF
abundance: NA
v_gene: TRBV15
j_gene: TRBJ2-2
d_gene: TRBD1

CDR3nt: TGTGCCAGCTCACTTCAGAACGGCCCTTTAACAGATACGCAGTATTTT
CDR3aa: CASSLQNGPLTDTQYF
abundance: NA
v_gene: TRBV18
j_gene: TRBJ2-3
d_gene: NA

CDR3nt: TGTGCCAGTAGTATCATGGGGACAGGGTATGAGACCCAGTACTTC
CDR3aa: CASSIMGTGYETQYF
abundance: NA
v_gene: TRBV19
j_gene: TRBJ2-5
d_gene: TRBD1

CDR3nt: TGTGCCAGCAGCTTGGCCTTCATGAACACTGAAGCTTTCTTT
CDR3aa: CASSLAFMNTEAFF
abundance: NA
v_gene: TRBV5-5
j_gene: TRBJ1-1
d_gene: NA

CDR3nt: TGTGCCATCAGTCAAAGACAGGCGGGGTACAATGAGCAGTTCTTC
CDR3aa: CAISQRQAGYNEQFF
abundance: NA
v_gene: TRBV10-3
j_gene: TRBJ2-1
d_gene: NA

CDR3nt: TGTGCCAGCAGCCCCGGACAGGGAGAGGCCGAAAAACTGTTTTTT
CDR3aa: CASSPGQGEAEKLFF
abundance: once
v_gene: TRBV7-9
j_gene: TRBJ1-4
d_gene: TRBD1

CDR3nt: TGCGCCAGCAGCGGAAGCGGGAATGAGCAGTTCTTC
CDR3aa: CASSGSGNEQFF
abundance: NA
v_gene: TRBV5-1
j_gene: TRBJ2-1
d_gene: NA

CDR3nt: TGTGCCAGCAGTTTAAGGGCAGGGCCCTATGGCTACACCTTC
CDR3aa: CASSLRAGPYGYTF
abundance: NA
v_gene: TRBV27
j_gene: TRBJ1-2
d_gene: NA

CDR3nt: TGTGCCAGCAGCTTATTAACAGGGGGCTTGTTTCAGCCCCAGCATTTT
CDR3aa: CASSLLTGGLFQPQHF
abundance: NA
v_gene: TRBV7-2
j_gene: TRBJ1-5
d_gene: TRBD1

CDR3nt: TGTGCCAGCAGCGCCCGGACAGCGCTTGAGCAGTTCTTC
CDR3aa: CASSARTALEQFF
abundance: NA
v_gene: TRBV7-2
j_gene: TRBJ2-1
d_gene: NA

CDR3nt: TGTGCCAGCAGCTTAGCTGGGACAGGGACAGCTTTCTTT
CDR3aa: CASSLAGTGTAFF
abundance: few
v_gene: TRBV7-9
j_gene: TRBJ1-1
d_gene: TRBD1

CDR3nt: TGTGCCAGCAGCCCGGGGACAGGGGAGGACCAGTTCTTC
CDR3aa: CASSPGTGEDQFF
abundance: once
v_gene: TRBV7-2
j_gene: TRBJ2-1
d_gene: TRBD1